Presented here are 16 T cell receptor beta chains from one specimen sequenced in a study of CD4 T cells in relation to SARS-CoV-2 and coronaviruses. Antigens for these TCRs are unknown. Clones were sequenced by immunoSEQ multiplex PCR, and TCRdb holds only the in-frame ones, with some missing. The repertoire holds around 41,000 clones, with about 80% as singletons. Source material: naive CD4+ T cells from PBMCs, cultured in vitro. Subset in this sample: naive CD4+ T cells isolated by negative enrichment. These receptor sequences come from an adult with COVID-19.

This clone showed up just once. The chain has TRBV29-1 and TRBJ2-7; D is tentatively TRBD1 or TRBD2 (5 bases each). Germline CDR1 and CDR2: SQVTM and ANQGSEA. The CDR3 is 15 residues long. V was pared by 3 bases and J by 3 bases, with 18 bases between. The CDR3: CSVEAARERGYEQYF. In nucleotides, the CDR3 is TGCAGCGTTGAGGCCGCCAGGGAGAGGGGCTACGAGCAGTACTTC.

The chain carries TRBV3-1 (or the pseudogene TRBV3-2) and TRBJ2-1; D is perhaps TRBD2 (5 bases). The V and J ends lost 4 bases and 9 bases respectively, with 16 bases between them. CDR1 and CDR2 (germline): LGHDT, YNNKEL (reference sequence). CDR3 size: 14 residues. CDR3 loop: CASSRIPGMVEQFF. The CDR3 nucleotides are TGTGCCAGCAGCCGAATTCCGGGAATGGTTGAGCAGTTCTTC.

V usage is TRBV5-1 and J usage is TRBJ2-2; possibly TRBD1 for D (5 bases). This CDR3 is built from 13 residues. V shed 9 bases and J shed 1 base, with 10 bases lying between them. Germline CDR1 SGHRS, CDR2 YFSETQ. CDR3 sequence (DNA): TGCGCCACCAAAAGGGGGAACACCGGGGAGCTGTTTTTT. This encodes CATKRGNTGELFF.

The gene calls are TRBV18 and TRBJ1-2, with D possibly matching TRBD1 (6 bases). This CDR3 spans 13 amino acids. Deletions cut 5 bases from V and 6 bases from J, with 13 bases between. The germline V gene encodes CDR1 KGHSH and CDR2 LQKENI. Here the CDR3 reads CASSTGYRDGYTF. As DNA, the CDR3 is TGTGCCAGCTCAACGGGCTACAGGGATGGCTACACCTTC.

The gene calls are TRBV5-4 and TRBJ2-7, with TRBD1 as a possible D gene (5 bases). The CDR3 covers 15 residues. V lost 4 bases and J 3 bases, leaving 17 bases between the germline ends. Germline lookup yields CDR1 SGHNT and CDR2 YYREEE (reference sequence). For the CDR3, the DNA is TGTGCCAGCAGCCGGACACCTAACTGGGACTACGAGCAGTACTTC. This encodes CASSRTPNWDYEQYF.

The rearrangement uses TRBV4-2 and TRBJ2-4, with no clear D. Trimming shortened V by 0 bases and J by 9 bases, and 15 bases separated the two germline ends. This CDR3 is built from 15 residues. From germline, CDR1 is LGHNA and CDR2 YNFKEQ. CDR3: CASSQDRQSRSIQYF. The CDR3, as DNA: TGTGCCAGCAGCCAAGATCGGCAGTCGAGGAGCATTCAGTACTTC.

The chain joins TRBV7-9 to TRBJ2-5; TRBD1 or TRBD2 may be the D gene (5 bases each). V lost 4 bases and J 4 bases, leaving 16 bases between the germline ends. The CDR3 is made up of 15 amino acids. Germline V gene lookup returns CDR1 SEHNR and CDR2 FQNEAQ (reference sequence). In DNA, the CDR3 is TGTGCCAGCAGCTCCCCCCCATATGGGGGAGAGACCCAGTACTTC. It is translated as CASSSPPYGGETQYF.

The rearrangement links TRBV6-6 to TRBJ1-5; D not certain. CDR1 is MNHNY and CDR2 is SVGAGI in the germline V gene (reference sequence). This CDR3 spans 15 amino acids. Trimming removed 5 bases at V and 0 bases at J, with 11 bases between. CDR3 residues: CASSGRLYSNQPQHF. CDR3 bases: TGTGCCAGCAGTGGGAGGCTTTATAGCAATCAGCCCCAGCATTTT.

The rearrangement uses TRBV28 and TRBJ2-3; D gene uncertain. This CDR3 has 10 residues. Germline assignment: CDR1 MDHEN and CDR2 SYDVKM. The V end was cut by 4 bases, the J end by 4 bases, with 0 bases between. The CDR3 DNA reads as TGTGCCAGCAGTTCAGATACGCAGTATTTT. Translated, it gives CASSSDTQYF.

This clone was seen only a few times. The V call is TRBV20-1, the J call TRBJ1-2; D remains unclear. Germline V lookup: CDR1 DFQATT, CDR2 SNEGSKA (reference sequence). Trimming cost V 0 bases and J 13 bases, with 12 bases left between them. This CDR3 contains 11 residues. The CDR3 sequence is CSARDLRQPTF. The CDR3 DNA reads TGCAGTGCTAGAGATCTAAGGCAGCCCACCTTC.

This sequence joins TRBV9 and TRBJ2-3, with TRBD1 identical over 7 bases. The junction had 6 bases not matched to a gene; V was cut back by 0 bases and J by 2 bases. CDR3 length: 16 amino acids. Germline CDR1 is SGDLS and CDR2 is YYNGEE. The CDR3 DNA reads TGTGCCAGCAGCGTAGGGAACAGGGGTTTCACAGATACGCAGTATTTT. It specifies CASSVGNRGFTDTQYF.

The chain couples TRBV28 to TRBJ2-7, with TRBD2 matching 8 bases. The CDR3 covers 14 residues. CDR1 is MDHEN and CDR2 is SYDVKM in the germline V gene. CDR3 protein: CVAGNNVMGPEQYF. In DNA, the CDR3 is TGTGTAGCGGGAAATAACGTCATGGGTCCCGAGCAGTACTTC. The complete variable domain, with remaining parts taken from reference TRBV28 and TRBJ2-7, reads DVKVTQSSRYLVKRTGEKVFLECVQDMDHENMFWYRQDPGLGLRLIYFSYDVKMKEKGDIPEGYSVSREKKERFSLILESASTNQTSMYLCVAGNNVMGPEQYFGPGTRLTVT.

The chain is built from TRBV29-1 and TRBJ2-2; a weak D match, TRBD1 (5 bases). V was cut by 4 bases and J by 1 base, with 10 bases left in between. This CDR3 spans 14 amino acids. CDR1 and CDR2 from the germline V gene are SQVTM and ANQGSEA. The CDR3 region is CSVVGALNTGELFF. CDR3 DNA sequence: TGCAGCGTTGTAGGGGCCCTGAACACCGGGGAGCTGTTTTTT.

J is TRBJ2-1 and V is TRBV7-9; D not resolved. From germline, CDR1 is SEHNR and CDR2 FQNEAQ (reference sequence). The CDR3 extends over 18 amino acids. The V end lost 5 bases, the J end lost 7 bases, and 27 bases lay between the germline ends. CDR3 in DNA: TGTGCCAGCAGCCCCTTGACCGCCCTAACGGGCCTTAGGAATGAGCAGTTCTTC. This gives the protein CASSPLTALTGLRNEQFF.

V gene TRBV9 combines with J gene TRBJ2-2; either TRBD1 or TRBD2 may fit D (6 bases each). Germline V gene lookup returns CDR1 SGDLS and CDR2 YYNGEE. The CDR3 is 16 residues long. The V and J ends lost 2 bases and 7 bases respectively, with 18 bases between them. DNA of the CDR3: TGTGCCAGCAGCGTCGGGGGCACGCCGGAGTACGGGGAGCTGTTTTTT. Translating it yields CASSVGGTPEYGELFF.

The V call is TRBV5-1, the J call TRBJ1-2; D is ambiguous. The CDR3 is made up of 14 amino acids. Germline CDR1 SGHRS, CDR2 YFSETQ. V was cut by 2 bases and J by 3 bases, with 11 bases left in between. The CDR3 is CASSFVGEDYGYTF. In DNA, the CDR3 is TGCGCCAGCAGCTTCGTGGGCGAGGACTATGGCTACACCTTC.